This record covers a single TCR beta chain. This sample was included in a study of cytomegalovirus exposure and HLA in healthy donors. Researchers ran the PCR with 60 Vbeta and 13 Jbeta primers. Libraries were prepared by immunoSEQ multiplex PCR; TCRdb keeps only in-frame clonotypes and omits some of them. The sample lists about 180,000 clones; almost 85% were seen once. Germline V gene lookup returns CDR1 MNHEY and CDR2 SMNVEV (reference sequence). The V segment lost 6 bases and the J segment 1 base; nucleotides outside the gene matches: 7. CDR3 length equals 15 residues. The TCR sequence derives from a woman aged 45-65 years in good health and CMV-seronegative. The chain carries TRBV27 and TRBJ1-1; 8 nucleotides match TRBD1. The sequenced material came from PBMCs. The CDR3 spells CASRLNQGANTEAFF. CDR3 nucleotide sequence: TGTGCCAGCAGGCTTAATCAGGGGGCGAACACTGAAGCTTTCTTT.